The 13 T cell receptor beta chains reported below all come from one sample, sequenced in a study of cytomegalovirus exposure and HLA in healthy donors. Both 60 Vbeta primers and 13 Jbeta primers went into the PCR. Only in-frame clones appear in the TCRdb table, and some are missing; sequencing was by immunoSEQ multiplex PCR. The sample lists tens of thousands of clones; roughly 73% were seen once. The source material was PBMCs. The receptors were gathered from a male donor in good health and CMV-seropositive.

The chain uses TRBV9 and TRBJ1-1; 7 bases are a match to TRBD1. CDR1 is SGDLS, CDR2 YYNGEE, per germline. The CDR3 covers 15 residues. V was pared by 3 bases and J by 2 bases, with 7 bases of the junction left unmatched. DNA of the CDR3: TGTGCCAGCAGCGGACGCGACAGGGCCAACACTGAAGCTTTCTTT. Translated: CASSGRDRANTEAFF. The whole variable domain, filled in from reference TRBV9 and TRBJ1-1, reads DSGVTQTPKHLITATGQRVTLRCSPRSGDLSVYWYQQSLDQGLQFLIQYYNGEERAKGNILERFSAQQFPDLHSELNLSSLELGDSALYFCASSGRDRANTEAFFGQGTRLTVV.

The chain combines TRBV6-1 with TRBJ1-3, with D perhaps matching TRBD1 (5 bases). Germline lookup yields CDR1 MNHNS and CDR2 SASEGT. The CDR3 covers 15 residues. The ends were cut back, 8 bases at V and 0 bases at J, with 14 bases in the middle. This CDR3 is CASRRDSNSGNTIYF. In DNA form, the CDR3 reads TGTGCCAGCCGAAGGGACTCCAACTCTGGAAACACCATATATTTT.

This clone was seen a few times. One junction end disagrees with the germline gene, perhaps due to a read error. The genes are TRBV5-4 and TRBJ1-2, with 8 bases matching TRBD1. From germline, CDR1 is SGHNT and CDR2 YYREEE (reference sequence). There are 13 residues in the CDR3. CDR3 nucleotides: TGTGCCAGCAGTTTGGACAGGGCCTATGGCTACACCTTC. This codes for CASSLDRAYGYTF.

This chain uses TRBV27 with TRBJ1-6; tentative D call: TRBD1 (5 bases). The germline V gene has CDR1 MNHEY and CDR2 SMNVEV (reference sequence). The CDR3 extends over 19 amino acids. The V end was cut by 3 bases, the J end by 0 bases, with 18 bases between. DNA of the CDR3: TGTGCCAGCAGTTTTACCCGGGGGGGAACGAGCTCCTATAATTCACCCCTCCACTTT. Its translation is CASSFTRGGTSSYNSPLHF.

The table lists this clone with a few counts. The V call is TRBV5-1, the J call TRBJ1-1; 7 positions agree with TRBD1. The CDR3 is 13 residues long. Unmatched junction bases numbered 3, after V lost 0 bases and J lost 7 bases. From germline, CDR1 is SGHRS and CDR2 YFSETQ. The DNA of the CDR3 is TGCGCCAGCAGCTTGGTGGGGGACAGTGAAGCTTTCTTT. It specifies CASSLVGDSEAFF.

The rearrangement uses TRBV9 and TRBJ1-1, with D possibly matching TRBD1 (5 bases). Trimming pared 0 bases from V and 0 bases from J, leaving 9 bases between. Germline loops: CDR1 SGDLS, CDR2 YYNGEE. The CDR3 consists of 15 residues. In DNA, the CDR3 is TGTGCCAGCAGCGTAGGGGGGGTAATGAACACTGAAGCTTTCTTT. Its protein is CASSVGGVMNTEAFF.

The chain carries TRBV19 and TRBJ1-1, with 8 bases aligning to TRBD1. Looked up from germline, CDR1 is LNHDA and CDR2 is SQIVND (reference sequence). Germline trimming cut 5 bases from V and 4 bases from J; bases unmatched to any gene: 9. CDR3 length: 15 amino acids. The CDR3 region has the DNA TGTGCCAGTAGTTCCAGACAGGGGTGGGGCACTGAAGCTTTCTTT. Residues: CASSSRQGWGTEAFF.

This chain uses TRBV27 with TRBJ2-3; 9 bases map to TRBD2. V shed 4 bases, J shed 5 bases, and the junction held 28 bases outside the gene matches. The germline V gene encodes CDR1 MNHEY and CDR2 SMNVEV (reference sequence). CDR3 length equals 22 residues. The CDR3 bases are TGTGCCAGCAGTTCCCAGGGGGGGCCGGACCATTTAGCGGGGGAGCGGGGAGATACGCAGTATTTT. Protein product: CASSSQGGPDHLAGERGDTQYF.

J is TRBJ2-7 and V is TRBV15, with 7 bases lining up with TRBD1. With 5 bases clipped from V and 2 bases from J, the junction kept 9 bases outside the gene matches. The CDR3 loop spans 15 amino acids. From germline, CDR1 is LNHNV and CDR2 YYDKDF (reference sequence). The CDR3 DNA sequence: TGTGCCACCAGCGCAAATCGACAGGGAACCTACGAGCAGTACTTC. This gives the protein CATSANRQGTYEQYF.

This rearrangement joins TRBV28 to TRBJ1-1, with D perhaps matching TRBD1 (5 bases). This CDR3 has 15 amino acids. The V end lost 3 bases, the J end lost 8 bases, and 19 bases lay between the germline ends. Germline assignment: CDR1 MDHEN and CDR2 SYDVKM. The CDR3 bases are TGTGCCAGCAGTTTCAGTCGGGGACTGAAGCGAGAAGCTTTCTTT. This gives the protein CASSFSRGLKREAFF.

The V gene is TRBV27, the J gene TRBJ1-5, with TRBD1 matching over 11 bases. This CDR3 contains 14 residues. The V gene's germline CDR1 is MNHEY and CDR2 SMNVEV (reference sequence). The ends lost 8 bases at V and 2 bases at J; junction bases unmatched: 2. CDR3 nucleotide sequence: TGTGCCAGCCGGACAGGGGGCGGCAATCAGCCCCAGCATTTT. As protein: CASRTGGGNQPQHF.

The chain's CDR3 is CASSLNGGWGYTF. Written as DNA, the CDR3 is TGTGCCAGCAGCCTCAACGGGGGATGGGGCTACACCTTC. The chain has TRBV7-2 and TRBJ1-2; possible D gene TRBD1, 5 bases. Germline V lookup: CDR1 SGHTA, CDR2 FQGNSA. The V end lost 5 bases, the J end lost 8 bases, and 15 bases lay between the germline ends. The CDR3 length is 13 residues. Drawing the rest from reference TRBV7-2 and TRBJ1-2, the complete variable domain is GAGVSQSPSNKVTEKGKDVELRCDPISGHTALYWYRQSLGQGLEFLIYFQGNSAPDKSGLPSDRFSAERTGGSVSTLTIQRTQQEDSAVYLCASSLNGGWGYTFGSGTRLTVV.

CDR3 loop: CASRHTGDNSPLHF. CDR3 in DNA: TGTGCCAGCAGGCATACAGGGGATAATTCACCCCTCCACTTT. The genes are TRBV6-5 and TRBJ1-6, with 7 bases fitting TRBD1. Looked up from germline, CDR1 is MNHEY and CDR2 is SVGAGI. The J segment lost 5 bases and the V segment lost 6 bases, leaving 4 bases of the junction unmatched. The CDR3 is 14 residues long.